This TCR beta chain is drawn from a study of blood T cell repertoires in COVID-19 (dated by TCRdb to the early 2020s). Regarding the research as a whole: Collaborator samples came from the United States, Italy and Spain and covered acute and convalescent phases of COVID-19. The material from the prospective study consisted of cDNA or gDNA derived from T cells, B-cell-depleted T cells, or PBMCs. Deeply sampled blood TCRbeta repertoires from subjects exposed to, actively infected with, or recovered from COVID-19 were included in the dataset. The repertoires were made available in a free public database intended to serve as a resource for research on the immune response to SARS-CoV-2. The samples were drawn from the first 160 participants of the ongoing ImmuneRACE study and from over a thousand subjects provided by 6 global collaborators. Nearly every sample came with metadata listing a de-identified subject ID, COVID-19 status, age in years and sex. Where available, HLA class I and class II types were obtained from metadata supplied by the sample provider rather than from assay-based typing. Points the paper makes about the study in general: Clinical and demographic metadata were provided uncurated, with the amount varying by source and participant.

As regards this clone: Its antigen remains undetermined. There are no base qualities to consult, and no much larger clone falls within one base.

The CDR3 numbers 15 residues from cysteine through phenylalanine. Only the CDR3 DNA is retained, 45 bases long and in frame from the first base. In the germline V gene (reference sequence), CDR1 corresponds to LNHDA and CDR2 to SQIVND. The germline V end is reduced by 5 bases and the J end by 5 bases; junction bases left unmatched: 8. TCRbeta CDR3 regions were amplified from genomic DNA using the immunoSEQ Assay, a bias-controlled multiplex PCR. The original pipeline was this. Nucleated cell counts per sample were estimated from amplification of reference gene primers within the assay. Sequence reads were collapsed and filtered to measure the absolute abundance of every unique TCRbeta CDR3 rearrangement. Productive Simpson clonality was computed per sample as the square root of Simpson's diversity index over productive rearrangements. This is the immuneACCESS table as TCRdb keeps it, with only in-frame sequences that have V and J called. A part of the clones is gone; compared with another copy, unresolved V genes explain less than half, and the rest is unexplained. That table gives V, J and clone size, and the DNA gave D and trimming. The sample has about 240,000 clones on record, around 89% of them singletons. The biggest ten clones account for 4.1% of the sample.

Participants in the prospective study were enrolled through a virtual design, were aged about 18 to 100 years, and lived in roughly 26 United States geographic areas. In the prospective study, participants were assigned to cohorts based on the clinical history participants reported in a screening survey and a study questionnaire. ImmuneRACE Cohort 3 recovered participants were defined by two consecutive negative NP/OP PCR tests, healthcare professional clearance, or symptom resolution. In the prospective study, mobile phlebotomists collected whole blood, serum and a nasopharyngeal or oropharyngeal swab from each participant. Prospective study participants could optionally give additional blood draws and questionnaires over an approximately two-month period. Before DNA extraction, blood samples from the prospective study were shipped at room temperature or frozen.

The TCR originated in a woman younger than 45 who had recovered from COVID-19. Recombination linked TRBV19 to TRBJ1-1, and 10 junctional nucleotides match TRBD1. Sequencing was carried out using PBMCs or T cells enriched from blood (not recorded which). The CDR3 protein: CASSWGGTGDTEAFF. The nucleotides read TGTGCCAGTAGTTGGGGAGGGACAGGGGATACTGAAGCTTTCTTT.